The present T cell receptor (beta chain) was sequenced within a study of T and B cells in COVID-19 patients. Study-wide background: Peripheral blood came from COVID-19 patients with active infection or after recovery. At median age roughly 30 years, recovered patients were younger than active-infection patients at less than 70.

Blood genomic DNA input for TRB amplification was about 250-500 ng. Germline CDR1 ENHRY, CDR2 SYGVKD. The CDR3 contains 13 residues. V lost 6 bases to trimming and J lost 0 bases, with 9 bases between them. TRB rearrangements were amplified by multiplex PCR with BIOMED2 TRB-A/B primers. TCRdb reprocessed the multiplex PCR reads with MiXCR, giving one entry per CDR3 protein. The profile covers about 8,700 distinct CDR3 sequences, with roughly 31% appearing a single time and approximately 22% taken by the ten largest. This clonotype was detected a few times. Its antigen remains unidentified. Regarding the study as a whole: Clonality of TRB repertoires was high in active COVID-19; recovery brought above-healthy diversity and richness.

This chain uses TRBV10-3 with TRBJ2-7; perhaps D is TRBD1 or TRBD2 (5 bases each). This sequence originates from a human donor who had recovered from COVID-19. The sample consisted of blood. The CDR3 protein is CAISRDGSYEQYF. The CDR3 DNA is TGTGCCATCAGCCGGGACGGCTCCTACGAGCAGTACTTC.